The entry below describes one TCR beta chain. This entry comes from a study of blood T cell repertoires in COVID-19. As for the study in general: Sample material is recorded as cDNA or gDNA derived from T cells, B-cell-depleted T cells, or PBMCs.

The trim removed 0 bases at V and 7 bases at J, leaving 3 bases unmatched. The germline V gene has CDR1 LNHDA and CDR2 SQIVND (reference sequence). The CDR3 is 15 amino acids. Only in-frame clones appear in the TCRdb table, and some are missing; sequencing was by immunoSEQ multiplex PCR. Altogether approximately 200,000 clones are present, 80% to 90% being singletons, with the ten largest covering over 3%. Living in roughly 23 US areas, the participants were between roughly 18 and 90 years of age. Participants reported their clinical history, and cohort assignment relied on those reports. The clonotype comes from a woman between 18 and 29 years old in a cohort exposed to, infected with or recovered from COVID-19 (not recorded which). The sample comprised PBMCs or T cells enriched from blood (not recorded which). The genes are TRBV19 and TRBJ2-1; 10 nucleotides agree with TRBD1. CDR3 coding DNA: TGTGCCAGTAGTATAGACCGGGACAGGGGAAATGAGCAGTTCTTC. As protein: CASSIDRDRGNEQFF.